This entry features one T cell receptor beta chain sequence. The sample belongs to a study of control samples from healthy donors and cancer patients. Measured with immunoSEQ multiplex PCR; TCRdb has only the in-frame clones, and not every one. The repertoire holds roughly 100,000 clones, more than 85% seen once, with approximately 1% in the top ten. The J segment lost 5 bases and the V segment lost 4 bases, leaving 5 bases of the junction unmatched. There are 14 residues in the CDR3. Germline assignment: CDR1 SGHRS and CDR2 YFSETQ. The sample was blood. The V gene is TRBV5-1, the J gene TRBJ1-4; 7 bases fit TRBD1. This TCR derives from a woman aged 25 to 45 in good health. The CDR3 spells CASSGGGENEKLFF. The CDR3 nucleotides read TGCGCCAGCAGCGGAGGGGGCGAGAATGAAAAACTGTTTTTT.